A selection of T cell receptor beta chains follows, all from one sample in a study of glioma-infiltrating T cells. TCRdb reanalysed the multiplex PCR reads using MiXCR and keeps one entry per CDR3 protein. The repertoire holds some 190,000 distinct CDR3 sequences, with more than 25% as singletons. What was sequenced was glioma tissue, nonneoplastic brain tissue, or PBMCs (not recorded which). All receptors come from a human donor with low-grade glioma or glioblastoma, undergoing nonglioma brain surgery, or in good health (not recorded which). The CDR3 runs from the conserved cysteine through the conserved F or W. Fields, in order: D gene, V gene, clone size, J gene, CDR3 DNA, CDR3 protein. The D gene is left open where the match is weak. Clone size appears in some rows only: once, few, many, or a class for an expanded clone.

D gene: TRBD1; V gene: TRBV7-2; clone size: many; J gene: TRBJ1-1; CDR3 DNA: TGTGCCAGCAGCGTGGACAGGGGGCGGGCTGAAGCTTTCTTT; CDR3 protein: CASSVDRGRAEAFF
D gene: .; V gene: TRBV6-2/TRBV6-3; clone size: .; J gene: TRBJ2-7; CDR3 DNA: TGTGCCAGCACCGACCCCGGGACCACCTACGAGCAGTACTTC; CDR3 protein: CASTDPGTTYEQYF
D gene: TRBD1; V gene: TRBV7-2; clone size: few; J gene: TRBJ2-7; CDR3 DNA: TGTGCCAGCAGCTTACTTATCGGGACAGGGGGCCGTGAGCAGTACTTC; CDR3 protein: CASSLLIGTGGREQYF
D gene: .; V gene: TRBV12-5; clone size: many; J gene: TRBJ1-6; CDR3 DNA: TGTGCTAGTGGTTTGGACTATTCACCCCTCCACTTT; CDR3 protein: CASGLDYSPLHF
D gene: .; V gene: TRBV28; clone size: many; J gene: TRBJ1-3; CDR3 DNA: TGTGCCAGCAGTTTAATTTTAGGGGCAGGTGGAAACACCATATATTTT; CDR3 protein: CASSLILGAGGNTIYF
D gene: .; V gene: TRBV5-1; clone size: few; J gene: TRBJ1-1; CDR3 DNA: TGCGCCAGCAGCTTGAGTGGGGGTGTCTACACTGAAGCTTTCTTT; CDR3 protein: CASSLSGGVYTEAFF
D gene: TRBD2; V gene: TRBV4-2; clone size: many; J gene: TRBJ2-3; CDR3 DNA: TGTGCCAGCAGCCTGATAGCGGGAGGTGAAGCAGATACGCAGTATTTT; CDR3 protein: CASSLIAGGEADTQYF
D gene: .; V gene: TRBV9; clone size: few; J gene: TRBJ2-1; CDR3 DNA: TGTGCCAGCAGCCCCCACTTAAACAATGAGCAGTTCTTC; CDR3 protein: CASSPHLNNEQFF
D gene: .; V gene: TRBV7-9; clone size: .; J gene: TRBJ1-1; CDR3 DNA: TGTGCCAGCAGCTTATCAGGGCCCCACACTGAAGCTGTCTTT; CDR3 protein: CASSLSGPHTEAVF
D gene: TRBD2; V gene: TRBV10-2; clone size: many; J gene: TRBJ2-7; CDR3 DNA: TGCGCCAGCAGTGAGTCTGAGGGACTAGGATTGTTCGAGCAGTACTTC; CDR3 protein: CASSESEGLGLFEQYF
D gene: .; V gene: TRBV20-1; clone size: many; J gene: TRBJ1-2; CDR3 DNA: TGCAGTGCTAGAGCCGGGAGGGACTATGGCTACACCTTC; CDR3 protein: CSARAGRDYGYTF
D gene: TRBD1; V gene: TRBV5-1; clone size: few; J gene: TRBJ2-7; CDR3 DNA: TGCGCCAGCAGCTCGGACAGGGGGTCCTACGAGCAGTACTTC; CDR3 protein: CASSSDRGSYEQYF
D gene: TRBD1; V gene: TRBV24-1; clone size: many; J gene: TRBJ2-3; CDR3 DNA: TGTGCCACCAGTGATGGTACAGGGGGCGGTCCAGATACGCAGTATTTT; CDR3 protein: CATSDGTGGGPDTQYF
D gene: .; V gene: TRBV12-3/TRBV12-4; clone size: .; J gene: TRBJ1-1; CDR3 DNA: TGTGCCAGCAGTTTAGGGTGGCGGAAGAACACTGAAGCTTTCTTT; CDR3 protein: CASSLGWRKNTEAFF
D gene: TRBD1; V gene: TRBV7-2; clone size: many; J gene: TRBJ2-3; CDR3 DNA: TGTGCCATTGCCCGGGACAGGGAAGGGGGCACAGATACGCAGTATTTT; CDR3 protein: CAIARDREGGTDTQYF
D gene: .; V gene: TRBV7-9; clone size: many; J gene: TRBJ2-3; CDR3 DNA: TGTGCCAGCAGCTCCCGGGACCCCGACACAGATACGCAGTATTTT; CDR3 protein: CASSSRDPDTDTQYF
D gene: .; V gene: TRBV6-2/TRBV6-3; clone size: many; J gene: TRBJ2-4; CDR3 DNA: TGTGCCAGCACCACAGGTTCAGCCAAAAACATTCAGTACTTC; CDR3 protein: CASTTGSAKNIQYF
D gene: .; V gene: TRBV7-2; clone size: once; J gene: TRBJ2-3; CDR3 DNA: TGTGCCTGCAGCTTAAGGGTGGATACGCAGTATTTT; CDR3 protein: CACSLRVDTQYF